This T cell receptor (beta chain) emerged from a study of shared clonotypes between healthy human individuals. Worth noting for this clone: Its antigen is still unknown.

Samples underwent the assay at deep level. Produced via immunoSEQ multiplex PCR; TCRdb's table is partial and in-frame only. The table records over 800,000 clones, about 91% of them present only once. Germline CDR1 is SEHNR and CDR2 is FQNEAQ (reference sequence). V was trimmed by 2 bases and J by 1 base, leaving 6 bases between them. The CDR3 length is 14 residues. CD45RO-negative cells were positively selected for CCR7, leaving out terminally differentiated effector memory CD45RA+ cells. Whole-study results and caveats: Compared with memory subsets, naive subsets generally had larger estimated richness.

The chain joins TRBV7-9 to TRBJ1-5; D is undetermined. The clonotype was recovered from a man aged 25 to 40 in good health. The sequenced sample consisted of naive CD8+ T cells sorted from blood. The CDR3 loop is CASSLSASNQPQHF. The DNA of the CDR3 is TGTGCCAGCAGCTTAAGCGCCAGCAATCAGCCCCAGCATTTT.